This T cell receptor (beta chain) was captured in a study of preoperative IRX-2 immunotherapy in early breast cancer. This CDR3 region has 14 residues. V dropped 6 bases and J dropped 9; count of bases not matched to a gene: 7. Germline assignment: CDR1 MNHEY and CDR2 SMNVEV (reference sequence). Treatment defined: preoperative locoregional IRX-2 cytokine immunotherapy. Patients received preoperative, locoregional IRX-2 cytokine immunotherapy in a phase Ib study. TCRdb's copy holds only in-frame clones and misses some; the assay was immunoSEQ multiplex PCR. This table holds some 59,000 clones, approximately 93% found once.

The receptor comes from a human donor with breast cancer. The gene calls are TRBV27 and TRBJ1-6, with 8 bases matching TRBD1. This specimen was taken from a patient treated with IRX-2 immunotherapy. The CDR3 region is CASRRTGLASPLHF. The CDR3 DNA follows: TGTGCCAGCAGGAGGACAGGGTTAGCTTCACCCCTCCACTTT.